This T cell receptor beta chain was sequenced during a study of T-cell memory formation after mild COVID-19. TCRdb called the 5' RACE reads again in MiXCR, with one record for every CDR3 protein. This table holds some 190,000 distinct CDR3 sequences, around 20% found once. This clonotype was observed at least ten times. V was cut by 5 bases and J by 4 bases, with 19 bases left in between. The CDR3 spans 16 residues. Per the germline V gene, CDR1 is SGHVS and CDR2 is FNYEAQ. The chain recombines TRBV7-6 with TRBJ2-3; the D is unclear. Source material: PBMCs or a T cell subset sorted from them (not recorded which). This TCR derives from an adult woman who had mild COVID-19 (a few samples of this study predate the infection). Cell type and time point are not known. CDR3 DNA: TGTGCCAGCAGCCCCCGCAGTAACGGTCAGGCAGATACGCAGTATTTT. This gives the protein CASSPRSNGQADTQYF.